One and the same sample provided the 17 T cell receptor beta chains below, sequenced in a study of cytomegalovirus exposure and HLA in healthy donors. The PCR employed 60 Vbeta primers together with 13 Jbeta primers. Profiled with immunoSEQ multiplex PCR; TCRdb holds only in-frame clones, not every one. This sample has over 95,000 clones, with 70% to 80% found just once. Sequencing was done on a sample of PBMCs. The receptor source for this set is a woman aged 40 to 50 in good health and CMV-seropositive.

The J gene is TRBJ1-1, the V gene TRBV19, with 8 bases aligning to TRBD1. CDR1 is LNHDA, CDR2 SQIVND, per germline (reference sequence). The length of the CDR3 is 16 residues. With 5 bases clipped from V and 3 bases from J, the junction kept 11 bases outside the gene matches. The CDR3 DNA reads TGTGCCAGTAGTCGGACAGGGACGGTTCTTCACACTGAAGCTTTCTTT. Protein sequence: CASSRTGTVLHTEAFF.

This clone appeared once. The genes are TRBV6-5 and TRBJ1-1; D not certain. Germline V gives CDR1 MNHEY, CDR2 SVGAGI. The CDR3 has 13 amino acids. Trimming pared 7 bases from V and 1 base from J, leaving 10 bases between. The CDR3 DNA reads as TGTGCCAGCAACCCACCAGGGAACACTGAAGCTTTCTTT. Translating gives CASNPPGNTEAFF.

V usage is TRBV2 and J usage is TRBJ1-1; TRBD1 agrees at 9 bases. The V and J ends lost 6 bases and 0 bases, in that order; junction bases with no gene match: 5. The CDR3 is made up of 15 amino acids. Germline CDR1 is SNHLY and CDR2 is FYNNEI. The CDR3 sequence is CASRRRQGVNTEAFF. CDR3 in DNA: TGTGCCAGCAGGAGGCGACAGGGGGTGAACACTGAAGCTTTCTTT.

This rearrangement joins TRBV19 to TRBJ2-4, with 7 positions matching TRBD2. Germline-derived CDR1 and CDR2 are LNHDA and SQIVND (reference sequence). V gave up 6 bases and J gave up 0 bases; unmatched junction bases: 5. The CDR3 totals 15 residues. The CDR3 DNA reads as TGTGCCAGTAGCCCCGGGGGGATAGCCAAAAACATTCAGTACTTC. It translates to CASSPGGIAKNIQYF.

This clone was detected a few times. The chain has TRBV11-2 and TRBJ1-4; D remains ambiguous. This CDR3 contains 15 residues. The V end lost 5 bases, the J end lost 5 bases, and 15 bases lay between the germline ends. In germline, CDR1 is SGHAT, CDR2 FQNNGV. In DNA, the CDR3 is TGTGCCAGCAGCCCCGGTTGGCCGGGGAATGAAAAACTGTTTTTT. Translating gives CASSPGWPGNEKLFF. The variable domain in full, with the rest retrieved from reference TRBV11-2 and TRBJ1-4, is EAGVAQSPRYKIIEKRQSVAFWCNPISGHATLYWYQQILGQGPKLLIQFQNNGVVDDSQLPKDRFSAERLKGVDSTLKIQPAKLEDSAVYLCASSPGWPGNEKLFFGSGTQLSVL.

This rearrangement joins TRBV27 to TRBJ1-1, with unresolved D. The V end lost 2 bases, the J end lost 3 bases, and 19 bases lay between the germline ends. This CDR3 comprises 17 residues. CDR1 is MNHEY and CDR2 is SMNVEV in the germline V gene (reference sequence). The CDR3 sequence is CASSLREGRSLYTEAFF. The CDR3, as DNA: TGTGCCAGCAGTTTAAGGGAGGGCAGATCCCTCTACACTGAAGCTTTCTTT.

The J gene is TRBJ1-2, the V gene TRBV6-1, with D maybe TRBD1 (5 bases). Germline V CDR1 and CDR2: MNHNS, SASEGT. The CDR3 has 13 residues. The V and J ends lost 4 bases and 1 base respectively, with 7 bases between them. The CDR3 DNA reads TGTGCCAGCAGTGTGGGGGGTAACTATGGCTACACCTTC. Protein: CASSVGGNYGYTF.

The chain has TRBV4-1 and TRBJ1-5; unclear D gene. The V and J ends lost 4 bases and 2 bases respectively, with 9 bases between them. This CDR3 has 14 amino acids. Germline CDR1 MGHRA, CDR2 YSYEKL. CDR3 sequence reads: CASSPPGGNQPQHF. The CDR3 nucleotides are TGCGCCAGCAGCCCCCCGGGTGGCAATCAGCCCCAGCATTTT.

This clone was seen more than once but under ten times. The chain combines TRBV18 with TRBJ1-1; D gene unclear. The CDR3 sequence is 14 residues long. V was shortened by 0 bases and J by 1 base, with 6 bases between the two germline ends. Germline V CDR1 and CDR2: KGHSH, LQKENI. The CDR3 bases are TGTGCCAGCTCACCACCCCCCCGGAACACTGAAGCTTTCTTT. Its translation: CASSPPPRNTEAFF.

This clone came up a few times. CDR3 amino acids: CASSSEGLAGTDTQYF. The DNA of the CDR3 is TGCGCCAGCAGCTCGGAAGGACTAGCGGGCACAGATACGCAGTATTTT. The gene calls are TRBV5-1 and TRBJ2-3; 10 bases line up with TRBD2. Germline CDR1 is SGHRS and CDR2 is YFSETQ. This CDR3 spans 16 amino acids. With 3 bases clipped from V and 1 base from J, the junction kept 5 bases outside the gene matches.

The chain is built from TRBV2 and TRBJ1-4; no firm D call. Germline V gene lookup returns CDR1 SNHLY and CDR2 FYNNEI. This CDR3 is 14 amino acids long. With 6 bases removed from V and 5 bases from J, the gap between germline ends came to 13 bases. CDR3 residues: CASRGNSFNEKLFF. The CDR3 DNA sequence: TGTGCCAGCAGAGGAAACAGCTTCAATGAAAAACTGTTTTTT.

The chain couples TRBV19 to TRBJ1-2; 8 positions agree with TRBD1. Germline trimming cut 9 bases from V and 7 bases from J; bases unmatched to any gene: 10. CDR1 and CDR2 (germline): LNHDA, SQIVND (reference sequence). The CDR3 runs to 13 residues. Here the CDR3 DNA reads TGTGCCAGCCTGACAGGGGAACGTGGTGGCTACACCTTC. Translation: CASLTGERGGYTF.

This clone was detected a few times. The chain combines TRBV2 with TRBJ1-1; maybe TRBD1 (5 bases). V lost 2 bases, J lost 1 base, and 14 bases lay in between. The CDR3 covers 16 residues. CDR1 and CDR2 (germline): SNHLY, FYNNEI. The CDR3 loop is CASSESWWGGNTEAFF. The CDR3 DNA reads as TGTGCCAGCAGTGAAAGTTGGTGGGGGGGGAACACTGAAGCTTTCTTT.

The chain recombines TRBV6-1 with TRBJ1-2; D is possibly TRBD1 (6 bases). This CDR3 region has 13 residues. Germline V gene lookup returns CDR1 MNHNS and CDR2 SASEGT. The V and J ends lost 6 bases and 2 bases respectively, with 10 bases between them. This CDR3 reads CASRDSLNYGYTF. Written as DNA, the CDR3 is TGTGCCAGCAGGGACAGTTTAAACTATGGCTACACCTTC.

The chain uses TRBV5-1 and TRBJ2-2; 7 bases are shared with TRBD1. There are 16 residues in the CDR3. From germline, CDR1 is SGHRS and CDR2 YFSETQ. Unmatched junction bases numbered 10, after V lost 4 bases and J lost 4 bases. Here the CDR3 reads CASSGSTGMFTGELFF. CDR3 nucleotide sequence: TGCGCCAGCAGCGGTTCGACAGGGATGTTCACCGGGGAGCTGTTTTTT.

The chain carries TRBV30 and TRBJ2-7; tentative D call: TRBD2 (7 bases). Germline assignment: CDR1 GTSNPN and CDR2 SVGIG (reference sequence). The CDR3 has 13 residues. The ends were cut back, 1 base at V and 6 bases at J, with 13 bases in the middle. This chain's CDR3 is CAWSGGGPGEQYF. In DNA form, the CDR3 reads TGTGCCTGGAGTGGCGGGGGCCCTGGCGAGCAGTACTTC.

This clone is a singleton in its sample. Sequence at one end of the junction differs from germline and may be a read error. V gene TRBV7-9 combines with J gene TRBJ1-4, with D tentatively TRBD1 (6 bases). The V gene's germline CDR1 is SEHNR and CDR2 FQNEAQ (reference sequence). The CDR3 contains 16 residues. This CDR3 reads CSSTRTAYPTNEKLFF. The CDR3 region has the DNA TGTTCCAGCACACGGACAGCCTACCCCACTAATGAAAAACTGTTTTTT.